This T cell receptor (beta chain) is drawn from a study of CXCR3-negative and CXCR3-positive naive CD8 T cells. Findings and limits, study-wide: When CXCR3-positive naive cells were set against CXCR3-negative naive cells, the former had more hydrophobic TRB CDR3s.

As regards this clonotype: What it binds is unknown.

Germline CDR1 reads MNHNS; CDR2 reads SASEGT. The CDR3 spans 14 residues. UMI-labeled 5' RACE yielded the TRB cDNA libraries. TCRdb reprocessed the 5' RACE reads, keeping one entry per CDR3 protein, no DNA. In all, the sample yields roughly 59,000 distinct CDR3 sequences. The sequence was obtained from a human donor in good health. Some clones in this sample may be carry-over from other donors' samples. Sequencing used naive CXCR3+ CD8+ T cells from blood. The subset is: CD45RO-CCR7+CD27+CD95- naive CD8+ T cells expressing CXCR3 (TNR3+). The V call is TRBV6-1, the J call TRBJ2-7; checking the TCRdb D call of TRBD1 is not possible without DNA. The CDR3: CASSEAGTGNEQYF.